Presented here are 2 T cell receptor beta chains from one specimen sequenced in a study of cytomegalovirus exposure and HLA in healthy donors. Primers included in the PCR were 60 Vbeta and 13 Jbeta primers. The data were produced by immunoSEQ multiplex PCR, yet TCRdb's version contains in-frame clones alone and is incomplete. The table shows over 90,000 clones, with 73% occurring only once. Material: PBMCs. These receptors were taken from a man in his forties in good health and CMV-seronegative.

This clone was detected only a few times. The rearrangement uses TRBV6-5 and TRBJ1-2, with D maybe TRBD1 (6 bases). This CDR3 is 13 amino acids long. Germline loops: CDR1 MNHEY, CDR2 SVGAGI. Trimming removed 10 bases from V and 6 bases from J, with 18 bases in between. CDR3 nucleotides: TGTGCCACTACACTCGGACAGTTCGATGGCTACACCTTC. Residues: CATTLGQFDGYTF.

DNA for the CDR3: TGTGCCAGCAGTTACGCTAGCGGGGGGGCGAATGAGCAGTTCTTC. This codes for CASSYASGGANEQFF. The chain couples TRBV6-5 to TRBJ2-1, with 12 bases matching TRBD2. V lost 2 bases, J lost 7 bases, and 3 bases stayed unmatched. Looked up from germline, CDR1 is MNHEY and CDR2 is SVGAGI. CDR3 length: 15 residues.